One and the same sample provided the 7 T cell receptor beta chains below, sequenced in a study of regulatory T cells in long-lasting Graves disease. The sample's time point: persistent/refractory GD, antithyroid drugs over 5 years with positive TRAb. Following extraction of RNA from PBMCs, that RNA was used to make the TCR library. For TCR beta, libraries came from iRepertoire HTBI primers and Arm-PCR of CDR3 regions. TCRdb recomputed calls from the multiplex PCR reads with MiXCR, one row per CDR3 protein. This sample has around 430,000 distinct CDR3 sequences, with 20% to 25% found just once. Specimen: peripheral blood mononuclear cells (PBMCs), collected when the disease was refractory, from a patient treated with antithyroid drugs. Every receptor here comes from a female donor with Graves disease.

CDR3 loop: CAWSARGDIQYF. The CDR3 region has the DNA TGTGCCTGGAGTGCCCGGGGGGACATTCAGTACTTC. V is TRBV30 and J is TRBJ2-4; 7 nucleotides align to TRBD2. The CDR3 is made up of 12 amino acids. V lost 1 base and J lost 8; bases outside the gene matches: 2. Germline CDR1 and CDR2: GTSNPN and SVGIG (reference sequence).

There are a few counts of this clonotype. The gene calls are TRBV6-1 and TRBJ1-1; D is uncertain. Germline values: CDR1 MNHNS, CDR2 SASEGT. Trimming shortened V by 5 bases and J by 3 bases, and 10 bases separated the two germline ends. The CDR3 is made up of 13 amino acids. The CDR3 loop is CASSRVDDTEAFF. For the CDR3, the DNA is TGTGCCAGCAGTCGCGTAGACGACACTGAAGCTTTCTTT.

On this clonotype itself: This may stem from a read error, because a much larger clone lies one nucleotide away. In nucleotides, the CDR3 is TGTGCCAGCAGCCAAGCTTCCACGCACCGCCGTGAGACCCAGTACTTC. This codes for CASSQASTHRRETQYF. This chain connects TRBV6-4 to TRBJ2-5; no reliable D call. The ends were cut back, 6 bases at V and 5 bases at J, with 22 bases in the middle. Germline V gives CDR1 MRHNA, CDR2 SNTAGT. The length of the CDR3 is 16 residues.

The chain couples TRBV30 to TRBJ1-2, with D unclear. This CDR3 has 14 amino acids. V dropped 3 bases and J dropped 0 bases, with 11 bases sitting between them. Germline loops: CDR1 GTSNPN, CDR2 SVGIG (reference sequence). CDR3 in amino acids: CAWRAQTPNYGYTF. In nucleotides, the CDR3 is TGTGCCTGGAGGGCCCAAACCCCTAACTATGGCTACACCTTC.

The rearrangement uses TRBV24-1 and TRBJ2-1; possibly TRBD2 for D (7 bases). Germline V gives CDR1 KGHDR, CDR2 SFDVKD. This CDR3 spans 14 amino acids. V was shortened by 1 base and J by 8 bases, with 11 bases between the two germline ends. The CDR3 sequence: CATSDLGGGHEQFF. The CDR3 bases are TGTGCCACCAGTGATTTAGGGGGGGGACATGAGCAGTTCTTC.

This clonotype has a count of ten or more. The chain links TRBV12-3 or TRBV12-4 to TRBJ2-2, with D maybe TRBD1 (5 bases). The V end was cut by 8 bases, the J end by 6 bases, with 10 bases between. The length of the CDR3 is 12 residues. The CDR3 DNA reads TGTGCCAGCTCCAGGGTATCCGGGGAGCTGTTTTTT. It codes for CASSRVSGELFF.

The CDR3 is CASSQEDRIYGYTF. The DNA of the CDR3 is TGCGCCAGCAGCCAAGAGGACAGGATCTATGGCTACACCTTC. The chain recombines TRBV4-1 with TRBJ1-2; 7 bases are shared with TRBD1. V lost 0 bases, J lost 4 bases, and 2 bases stayed unmatched. The germline V gene has CDR1 MGHRA and CDR2 YSYEKL. The CDR3 loop spans 14 amino acids.